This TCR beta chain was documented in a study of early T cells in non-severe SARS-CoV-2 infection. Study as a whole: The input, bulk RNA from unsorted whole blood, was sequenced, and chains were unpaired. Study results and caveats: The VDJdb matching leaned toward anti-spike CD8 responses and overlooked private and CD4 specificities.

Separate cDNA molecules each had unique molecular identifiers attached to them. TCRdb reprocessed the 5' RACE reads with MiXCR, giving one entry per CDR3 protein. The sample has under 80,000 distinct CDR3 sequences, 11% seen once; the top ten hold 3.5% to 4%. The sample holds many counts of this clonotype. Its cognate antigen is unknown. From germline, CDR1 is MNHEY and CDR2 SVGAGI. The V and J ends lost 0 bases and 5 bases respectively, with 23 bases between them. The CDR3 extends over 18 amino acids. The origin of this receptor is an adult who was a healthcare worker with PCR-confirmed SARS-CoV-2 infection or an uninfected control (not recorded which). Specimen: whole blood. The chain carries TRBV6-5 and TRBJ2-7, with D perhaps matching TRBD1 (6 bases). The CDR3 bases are TGTGCCAGCAGTTACTCGAACGTTCTACAGGGCTCCCGGGACGAGCAGTACTTC. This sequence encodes CASSYSNVLQGSRDEQYF.